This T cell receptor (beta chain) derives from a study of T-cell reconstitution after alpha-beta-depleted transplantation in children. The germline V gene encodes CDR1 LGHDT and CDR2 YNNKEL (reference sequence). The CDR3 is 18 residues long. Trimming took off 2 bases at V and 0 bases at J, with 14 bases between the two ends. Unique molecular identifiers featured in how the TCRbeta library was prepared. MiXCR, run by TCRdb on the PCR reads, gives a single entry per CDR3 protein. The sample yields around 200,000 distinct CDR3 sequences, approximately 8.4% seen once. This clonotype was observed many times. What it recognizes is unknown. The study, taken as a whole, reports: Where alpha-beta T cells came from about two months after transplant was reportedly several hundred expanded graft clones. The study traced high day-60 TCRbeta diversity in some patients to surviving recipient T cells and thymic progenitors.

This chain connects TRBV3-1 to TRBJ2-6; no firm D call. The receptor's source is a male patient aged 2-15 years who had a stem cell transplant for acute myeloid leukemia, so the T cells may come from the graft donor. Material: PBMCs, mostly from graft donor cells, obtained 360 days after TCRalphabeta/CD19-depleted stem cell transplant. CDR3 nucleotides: TGTGCCAGCAGCCAACTACCGTCAGGAATCTCTGGGGCCAACGTCCTGACTTTC. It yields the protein CASSQLPSGISGANVLTF.